The rows below give T cell receptor beta chains drawn from one sample of a study of shared clonotypes between healthy human individuals. Sequencing used immunoSEQ multiplex PCR; TCRdb keeps in-frame clones, though not all of them. The data contain hundreds of thousands of clones, 95% to 97% of them singletons. The sequenced sample consisted of naive CD4+ T cells sorted from blood. The receptors were sampled from a woman in her thirties in good health. Both conserved end residues are part of each CDR3. Fields, in order: V gene, clone size, J gene, CDR3 protein. Clone sizes are given selectively: once, few, many, or a class where the clone is expanded.

TRBV5-1	NA	TRBJ2-7	CASSLAAGTPTYEQYF
TRBV7-3	NA	TRBJ1-3	CASSPTASSGNTIYF
TRBV6-4	NA	TRBJ2-4	CASAGDGRAKNIQYF
TRBV11-1	NA	TRBJ1-2	CASSSAGIYGYTF
TRBV10-3	NA	TRBJ2-7	CAITEDRISYEQYF
TRBV19	once	TRBJ1-2	CASSRQGANYGYTF
TRBV29-1	NA	TRBJ2-7	CSVEDRGYEQYF
TRBV5-5	NA	TRBJ1-2	CASSLKLDSYPGYGYTF
TRBV2	NA	TRBJ2-1	CASSGEKKWSSSYNEQFF
TRBV7-9	NA	TRBJ1-4	CASSLAGGREKLFF
TRBV2	once	TRBJ2-7	CASSGGGPISYEQYF
TRBV6-1	few	TRBJ1-2	CASKGQGSYGYTF
TRBV18	NA	NA	CASSPASGTYEQYF
TRBV28	NA	TRBJ2-1	CASSSPGLAGGVEQFF
TRBV5-4	NA	TRBJ1-1	CASSLAGSLGQLNTEAFF
TRBV14	NA	TRBJ1-2	CASSSFPHGYTF
TRBV19	NA	TRBJ1-3	CASRTGGTNTIYF
TRBV7-2	NA	TRBJ2-7	CASTTEAGSEQYF
TRBV4-1	NA	TRBJ2-1	CASSHPGLDYNEQFF
TRBV18	NA	TRBJ1-4	CASSPAGLSEKLFF
TRBV7-9	NA	TRBJ2-7	CASSPQSRDEQYF
TRBV11-3	once	TRBJ2-1	CASSPRLAGRNEQFF
TRBV6-5	NA	TRBJ1-2	CASRTEMGRVYGYTF
TRBV6-5	NA	TRBJ2-5	CASSLQGAQETQYF
TRBV4-1	NA	TRBJ2-1	CASSQDPEVAGYNEQFF
TRBV6-5	NA	TRBJ2-1	CASRGLAGVNEQFF
TRBV6-1	NA	TRBJ2-7	CASSRVPSDEQYF
TRBV11-2	NA	TRBJ2-5	CASSLSGPQETQYF
TRBV18	once	TRBJ2-5	CASSPMDLIQTQYF
TRBV7-7	once	TRBJ2-7	CASSLVRTSSYEQYF
TRBV28	once	TRBJ2-1	CASSSPSGLAGNNEQFF